Listed below are T cell receptor beta chains from one sample, sequenced in a study of blood T cell repertoires in COVID-19. Clones were sequenced by immunoSEQ multiplex PCR, and TCRdb holds only the in-frame ones, with some missing. Of under 300,000 clones listed, approximately 91% are singletons. What was sequenced was peripheral blood. Receptors were obtained from a middle-aged man with acute or convalescent COVID-19. Both conserved end residues are part of each CDR3. The order of the fields is V gene, clone size, J gene, D gene, CDR3 DNA, CDR3 protein. A D gene is named only where the DNA matches it firmly. Expanded clones get a size class; other rows say once, few or many, or leave the size out.

>TRBV5-1|-|TRBJ1-1|-
TGCGCCAGCAGGGGAGTAGGCATGAACACTGAAGCTTTCTTT
CASRGVGMNTEAFF
>TRBV5-1|-|TRBJ1-1|-
TGCGCCAGCAGCCGTACAGGGAAGAACACTGAAGCTTTCTTT
CASSRTGKNTEAFF
>TRBV3-1/TRBV3-2|-|TRBJ1-1|-
TGTGCCAGCAGCCATCCCCGGACAAGTTTTATAGCTTTCTTT
CASSHPRTSFIAFF
>TRBV7-3|-|TRBJ1-2|TRBD1
TGTGCCAGCAGCTTAGGACAGGGGTCCTATGGCTACACCTTC
CASSLGQGSYGYTF
>TRBV3-1/TRBV3-2|-|TRBJ2-7|-
TGTGCCAGCAGCTCCCTCTACGAGCAGTACTTC
CASSSLYEQYF
>TRBV7-2|-|TRBJ2-3|-
TGTGCCAGCAGCTTAGGACACTTGGATACGCAGTATTTT
CASSLGHLDTQYF
>TRBV10-1|-|TRBJ2-2|-
TGCGCCAGCAGCCTTACTAGTTACGGGGAGCTGTTTTTT
CASSLTSYGELFF
>TRBV7-6|-|TRBJ2-1|TRBD2
TGTGCCAGCAGCTTAGCGCGGGGGAGAGAGCAGTTCTTC
CASSLARGREQFF
>TRBV30|-|TRBJ1-2|TRBD1
TGTGCCTGGAGAGTTCAAGGGAGATTGGCAGGGGGCTACGGCTACACCTTC
CAWRVQGRLAGGYGYTF
>TRBV6-1|-|TRBJ1-3|-
TGTGCCAGCAGTGACAGAAACTCTGGAAACACCATATATTTT
CASSDRNSGNTIYF
>TRBV7-9|-|TRBJ1-3|-
TGTGCCAGCAGCTTTCCCCACAACTCTGGAAACACCATATATTTT
CASSFPHNSGNTIYF
>TRBV5-1|-|TRBJ2-1|TRBD2
TGCGCCAGCAGCTTGGCGGTAGCGGGGGGGCTTAATGAGCAGTTCTTC
CASSLAVAGGLNEQFF
>TRBV10-3|-|TRBJ1-2|TRBD1
TGTGCCATCAGACCAGGGACAGTCAACTATGGCTACACCTTC
CAIRPGTVNYGYTF
>TRBV12-5|-|TRBJ2-2|-
TGTGCTAGTGGTGTTCAACAGTTGAACACCGGGGAGCTGTTTTTT
CASGVQQLNTGELFF
>TRBV2|-|TRBJ1-1|TRBD1
TGTGCCAGCAGTGGACAGGGAAACACTGAAGCTTTCTTT
CASSGQGNTEAFF
>TRBV3-1/TRBV3-2|-|TRBJ2-7|-
TGTGCCAGCAGCCGAGGGAACTACGAGCAGTACTTC
CASSRGNYEQYF
>TRBV28|-|TRBJ1-6|TRBD1
TGTGCCAGCAGTTTATGGGCGGGACAGGGGTTTAATTCACCCCTCCACTTT
CASSLWAGQGFNSPLHF
>TRBV19|-|TRBJ1-3|TRBD1
TGTGCCAGTAGTGTCACCCTCGGGACAGCTGGAAACACCATATATTTT
CASSVTLGTAGNTIYF
>TRBV6-2/TRBV6-3|-|TRBJ1-1|-
TGTGCCAGCAGCCGAGGTGGGAGCAGAGGGACTGAAGCTTTCTTT
CASSRGGSRGTEAFF
>TRBV27|-|TRBJ1-1|-
TGTGCCAGCAAGGGGGGGGTACACACTGAAGCTTTCTTT
CASKGGVHTEAFF
>TRBV27|-|TRBJ1-1|TRBD1
TGTGCCAGCAACAAACAGGGGGCGAACACTGAAGCTTTCTTT
CASNKQGANTEAFF
>TRBV2|-|TRBJ2-2|TRBD1
TGTGCCAGCAACGACAGGGGGTTAACCGGGGAGCTGTTTTTT
CASNDRGLTGELFF
>TRBV5-1|-|TRBJ1-2|TRBD1
TGCGCCAGCAGCCCGGGACAGGCCCAAGGGGGCTACACCTTC
CASSPGQAQGGYTF
>TRBV19|-|TRBJ2-3|TRBD2
TGTGCCAGTAGGACTAGCGGGTATACGCAGTATTTT
CASRTSGYTQYF
>TRBV12-3/TRBV12-4|-|TRBJ1-2|-
TGTGCCAGCAGCCCAGGGGCCGGGAAGGGCTACACCTTC
CASSPGAGKGYTF
>TRBV5-1|-|TRBJ2-7|-
TGCGCCAGCAGCTTGGCGGTCGGCTACGAGCAGTACTTC
CASSLAVGYEQYF
>TRBV4-1|many|TRBJ2-1|-
TGCGCCAGCAGCCAAGAAGCTAGCTCCTACAATGAGCAGTTCTTC
CASSQEASSYNEQFF
>TRBV4-1|few|TRBJ1-5|TRBD1
TGCGCCAGCAGCCAAGAACAGGGGAATCAGCCCCAGCATTTT
CASSQEQGNQPQHF
>TRBV7-9|-|TRBJ1-1|TRBD1
TGTGCCAGCAGCTTAGGAAGGGGGCCTGGTACTGAAGCTTTCTTT
CASSLGRGPGTEAFF
>TRBV12-3/TRBV12-4|-|TRBJ2-3|-
TGTGCCAGCAGTTTAGAGAGGGATACGCAGTATTTT
CASSLERDTQYF
>TRBV4-1|once|TRBJ2-7|TRBD2
TGCGCCAGCAGCCGATCGGCTAGCGGAGAATACGAGCAGTACTTC
CASSRSASGEYEQYF
>TRBV7-3|-|TRBJ2-3|TRBD2
TGTGCCAGCAGCTTTGGGGGGGGCACAGATACGCAGTATTTT
CASSFGGGTDTQYF
>TRBV19|-|TRBJ1-4|-
TGTGCCAGTAGTATAGGGCCCAGCGGTGCAACTAATGAAAAACTGTTTTTT
CASSIGPSGATNEKLFF
>TRBV10-3|-|TRBJ2-7|-
TGTGCCATCTTGAATCCCCGCGCCTACGAGCAGTACTTC
CAILNPRAYEQYF
>TRBV6-1|once|TRBJ1-6|-
TGTGCCAGCGAGCAAACCTATAATTCACCCCTCCACTTT
CASEQTYNSPLHF
>TRBV30|once|TRBJ1-6|-
TGTGCCTGGGAAGGGGGTGAGAATTCACCCCTCCACTTT
CAWEGGENSPLHF
>TRBV9|-|TRBJ2-2|TRBD2
TGTGCCAGCAGCGAGCGGGGGGGCGCCGCCGGGGAGCTGTTTTTT
CASSERGGAAGELFF
>TRBV5-5|-|TRBJ2-7|TRBD2
TGTGCCAGCAGCCCGTCGCCTAGCGGGCTCGAGCAGTACTTC
CASSPSPSGLEQYF
>TRBV6-6|-|TRBJ2-1|-
TGTGCCAGCAAAGCGGAGTACAATGAGCAGTTCTTC
CASKAEYNEQFF
>TRBV29-1|-|TRBJ2-7|-
TGCAGCGTTGGAGCACCCCAAATACAGGGCCCCCCCTACGAGCAGTACTTC
CSVGAPQIQGPPYEQYF
>TRBV12-3/TRBV12-4|-|TRBJ1-1|TRBD1
TGTGCCAGCGAACAGGGGTTTGGAACTGAAGCTTTCTTT
CASEQGFGTEAFF
>TRBV9|-|TRBJ2-5|TRBD2
TGTGCCAGCAGCGTAGGGGCCGGGACTAGCGAGCAAGAGACCCAGTACTTC
CASSVGAGTSEQETQYF
>TRBV28|-|TRBJ2-5|-
TGTGCCAGCAGTTTACCCCTCGGCAGGCAAGAGACCCAGTACTTC
CASSLPLGRQETQYF
>TRBV5-8|once|TRBJ1-6|-
TGTGCCAGCAGCTTGCCGACTGACTTCTCGACTTCACCCCTCCACTTT
CASSLPTDFSTSPLHF
>TRBV30|-|TRBJ1-1|-
TGTGCCTCCAACCCGGGAACATTCACTGAAGCTTTCTTT
CASNPGTFTEAFF
>TRBV27|-|TRBJ2-7|TRBD2
TGTGCCAGCAGTTTTTGGGGGGGGAGTTACGAGCAGTACTTC
CASSFWGGSYEQYF
>TRBV7-7|-|TRBJ2-2|TRBD1
TGTGCTAGCAGCTTAGGACAGGGTGACACCGGGGAGCTGTTTTTT
CASSLGQGDTGELFF
>TRBV13|-|TRBJ1-1|-
TGTGCCAGCAGCTTTGGCAGGGTGGACACTGAAGCTTTCTTT
CASSFGRVDTEAFF
>TRBV27|-|TRBJ2-5|-
TGTGCCAGCAGTTTAAGGGGCGGGGGCGGTTACCTAAGGGAGACCCAGTACTTC
CASSLRGGGGYLRETQYF
>TRBV3-1/TRBV3-2|-|TRBJ1-2|-
TGTGCCAGCAGCCAAGATCGGGCGGGACCTTATGGCTACACCTTC
CASSQDRAGPYGYTF